These 9 T cell receptor beta chains were sequenced from one sample in a study of Graves' ophthalmopathy and Graves' hyperthyroidism. Amplification from RNA transcripts yielded the TCR beta CDR3 regions. HTBI-primed first-round RT-PCR preceded second-round multiplex PCR. TCRdb used MiXCR to reprocess the multiplex PCR reads, holding one entry per CDR3 protein. The table has about 700,000 distinct CDR3 sequences, roughly two fifths seen once; the top ten hold around 3%. The sample was peripheral blood. The receptors originated from an adult man with Graves' ophthalmopathy.

This clonotype was detected ten times or more. V is TRBV24-1 and J is TRBJ1-4, with TRBD1 identical over 8 bases. V gave up 5 bases and J gave up 0 bases; unmatched junction bases: 1. This CDR3 comprises 15 residues. Germline loops: CDR1 KGHDR, CDR2 SFDVKD. This CDR3 is CATSAGQATNEKLFF. The CDR3 coding sequence is TGTGCCACCAGTGCGGGACAGGCAACTAATGAAAAACTGTTTTTT.

This rearrangement joins TRBV10-3 to TRBJ1-1; a weak D match, TRBD1 (5 bases). Germline V gene data show CDR1 as ENHRY and CDR2 as SYGVKD. This CDR3 is built from 13 residues. Trimming took 2 bases from V and 4 from J, leaving 8 bases between them. CDR3 nucleotide sequence: TGTGCCATCAGTGAGGGGGGGACCACTGAAGCTTTCTTT. Its protein product is CAISEGGTTEAFF.

Of note for this clonotype: This may be a read error, as it is one base from a much larger clone. The chain links TRBV11-2 to TRBJ2-7, with 9 bases fitting TRBD2. Germline CDR1 reads SGHAT; CDR2 reads FQNNGV. The CDR3 extends over 15 amino acids. The CDR3 loop is CANSLARLAGYEQYF. In nucleotides, the CDR3 is TGTGCCAACAGCTTAGCTCGTCTAGCGGGATACGAGCAGTACTTC.

Regarding this clonotype: A much larger clone lies a single base off, so this may be a read error. V usage is TRBV20-1 and J usage is TRBJ1-1, with D tentatively TRBD1 (5 bases). The CDR3 spans 15 residues. In germline, CDR1 is DFQATT, CDR2 SNEGSKA (reference sequence). Trimming left V 5 bases short and J 1 base short, with 17 bases between. The DNA for the CDR3 is TGCAGTGCTCCACGCTCACGAAGGGGGAACACTGAAGCTTTCTTT. Residues: CSAPRSRRGNTEAFF.

This clonotype was counted ten times or more. J is TRBJ1-1 and V is TRBV19, with TRBD1 identical over 7 bases. With 6 bases clipped from V and 1 base from J, the junction kept 8 bases outside the gene matches. CDR1 and CDR2 (germline): LNHDA, SQIVND (reference sequence). This CDR3 has 15 amino acids. DNA for the CDR3: TGTGCCAGTAGACCCGGGACAGTGGGGAACACTGAAGCTTTCTTT. Its protein is CASRPGTVGNTEAFF. Full variable domain (outside the CDR3, taken from reference TRBV19 and TRBJ1-1): DGGITQSPKYLFRKEGQNVTLSCEQNLNHDAMYWYRQDPGQGLRLIYYSQIVNDFQKGDIAEGYSVSREKKESFPLTVTSAQKNPTAFYLCASRPGTVGNTEAFFGQGTRLTVV.

The gene calls are TRBV19 and TRBJ2-7; D is perhaps TRBD1 (5 bases). This CDR3 has 12 amino acids. CDR1 and CDR2 (germline): LNHDA, SQIVND (reference sequence). Trimming took off 8 bases at V and 6 bases at J, with 14 bases between the two ends. The CDR3 coding sequence is TGTGCCAGTGACGAGGCTAGGGGCGAGCAGTACTTC. It codes for CASDEARGEQYF.

This clonotype was counted ten times or more. The rearrangement uses TRBV7-9 and TRBJ1-5; D is undetermined. The CDR3 is 14 residues long. V gave up 1 base and J gave up 3 bases, with 7 bases separating them. Germline CDR1 and CDR2: SEHNR and FQNEAQ (reference sequence). CDR3 bases: TGTGCCAGCAGCTTAGACGGATACAATCAGCCCCAGCATTTT. Translated: CASSLDGYNQPQHF. Combining the CDR3 with reference TRBV7-9 and TRBJ1-5 gives the whole variable domain DTGVSQNPRHKITKRGQNVTFRCDPISEHNRLYWYRQTLGQGPEFLTYFQNEAQLEKSRLLSDRFSAERPKGSFSTLEIQRTEQGDSAMYLCASSLDGYNQPQHFGDGTRLSIL.

This clonotype has more than one count but fewer than ten. For the CDR3, the DNA is TGTGCCAGCAGCTTGGATACAGGGGTTGGCTATGGCTACACCTTC. This gives the protein CASSLDTGVGYGYTF. The chain couples TRBV5-4 to TRBJ1-2; the match to TRBD1 covers 7 bases. CDR1 is SGHNT and CDR2 is YYREEE in the germline V gene (reference sequence). Unmatched junction bases numbered 6, after V lost 0 bases and J lost 4 bases. The CDR3 is 15 residues long.

This clonotype was counted many times. The rearrangement uses TRBV10-3 and TRBJ2-7, with 9 nucleotides matching TRBD1. V lost 6 bases, J lost 0 bases, and 0 bases stayed unmatched. The germline V gene has CDR1 ENHRY and CDR2 SYGVKD. The CDR3 spans 13 residues. For the CDR3, the DNA is TGTGCCATCAGACAGGGGGCCTCCTACGAGCAGTACTTC. Translating gives CAIRQGASYEQYF.